These T cell receptor beta chains were read from a single sample in a study of cytomegalovirus exposure and HLA in healthy donors. The repertoire was sequenced with immunoSEQ multiplex PCR; TCRdb's copy has only in-frame clones and lacks some. This listing includes about 140,000 clones. The material sequenced was PBMCs. Source of these receptors: a male donor in good health and CMV-seronegative. Each CDR3 is given with its conserved first and last residue. The order of the fields is J gene, V gene, D gene, CDR3 DNA, CDR3 protein. A D gene is named only where the DNA matches it firmly.

J: TRBJ2-6; V: TRBV7-8; D: TRBD1; DNA: TGTGCCAGCAGACATCGGACAGGGTCATCCCTCGGGGCCAACGTCCTGACTTTC; CDR3: CASRHRTGSSLGANVLTF
J: TRBJ2-2; V: TRBV7-8; D: -; DNA: TGTGCCAGCAGCCGAGGAGCGGGTCTCACCGGGGAGCTGTTTTTT; CDR3: CASSRGAGLTGELFF
J: TRBJ2-3; V: TRBV27; D: -; DNA: TGTGCCAGCAGTTTCGACTTCCACACAGATACGCAGTATTTT; CDR3: CASSFDFHTDTQYF
J: TRBJ2-4; V: TRBV4-3; D: -; DNA: TGCGCCAGCAGCCCGACAGGACTTCTAGCCAAAAACATTCAGTACTTC; CDR3: CASSPTGLLAKNIQYF
J: TRBJ2-1; V: TRBV4-2; D: TRBD2; DNA: TGTGCCAGCAGCCAAGAAGGGACTAGGCTGGATGAGCAGTTCTTC; CDR3: CASSQEGTRLDEQFF
J: TRBJ2-6; V: TRBV30; D: -; DNA: TGTGCCTGGAAAATGGACAGACCTAGCTCTGGGGCCAACGTCCTGACTTTC; CDR3: CAWKMDRPSSGANVLTF
J: TRBJ2-7; V: TRBV19; D: -; DNA: TGTGCCAGTAGTAGCACAGTTTACAACGAGCAGTACTTC; CDR3: CASSSTVYNEQYF
J: TRBJ2-1; V: TRBV7-7; D: TRBD2; DNA: TGTGCTAGCAGCCCTGGGGGGGGAGTGCAGTTCTTC; CDR3: CASSPGGGVQFF
J: TRBJ2-1; V: TRBV19; D: TRBD2; DNA: TGTGCCAGTATGACTAGCGGGAGGGCGAATGAGCAGTTCTTC; CDR3: CASMTSGRANEQFF
J: TRBJ1-5; V: TRBV18; D: -; DNA: TGTGCCAGCGCCACAGGAGGCAATCAGCCCCAGCATTTT; CDR3: CASATGGNQPQHF
J: TRBJ2-7; V: TRBV5-1; D: -; DNA: TGCGCCAGCAGCTTTGGGGGAGCAGGGGGGTCCTACGAGCAGTACTTC; CDR3: CASSFGGAGGSYEQYF
J: TRBJ2-5; V: TRBV4-3; D: TRBD1; DNA: TGCGCCAGCAGCCATTCACAGGGGGGAGGAGAGACCCAGTACTTC; CDR3: CASSHSQGGGETQYF
J: TRBJ2-1; V: TRBV7-8; D: -; DNA: TGTGCCAGCAGCCACGGGGGCAATGAGCAGTTCTTC; CDR3: CASSHGGNEQFF
J: TRBJ1-1; V: TRBV18; D: -; DNA: TGTGCCAGCTCACTTCGAGGGAACACTGAAGCTTTCTTT; CDR3: CASSLRGNTEAFF
J: TRBJ2-2; V: TRBV5-1; D: -; DNA: TGCGCCAGCAGCTTGGCCCCTTCCTGGGGCCAGAACACCGGGGAGCTGTTTTTT; CDR3: CASSLAPSWGQNTGELFF
J: TRBJ2-3; V: TRBV5-4; D: -; DNA: TGTGCCAGCAGCTTTAACACAGATACGCAGTATTTT; CDR3: CASSFNTDTQYF
J: TRBJ1-2; V: TRBV18; D: TRBD1; DNA: TGTGCCAGCTCAACCGACGGGACAGGGGGCCTCTCGTTCTATGGCTACACCTTC; CDR3: CASSTDGTGGLSFYGYTF
J: TRBJ2-3; V: TRBV6-4; D: TRBD1; DNA: TGTGCCAGCAGTGTTGACAGGGTGAGCACAGATACGCAGTATTTT; CDR3: CASSVDRVSTDTQYF
J: TRBJ2-1; V: TRBV29-1; D: TRBD2; DNA: TGCAGCGTTGAAGGGGGGAGGGACTCCTACAATGAGCAGTTCTTC; CDR3: CSVEGGRDSYNEQFF
J: TRBJ2-5; V: TRBV10-3; D: TRBD2; DNA: TGTGCCATCAGTGAGAGGCTAGCGGGGATGGAGACCCAGTACTTC; CDR3: CAISERLAGMETQYF
J: TRBJ1-4; V: TRBV10-3; D: TRBD1; DNA: TGTGCCACAACGGCGGGTGGCAGGGGGCTCGAAAAACTGTTTTTT; CDR3: CATTAGGRGLEKLFF
J: TRBJ2-3; V: TRBV29-1; D: -; DNA: TGCAGCGCTACTCCTGAGGGTACGCAGTATTTT; CDR3: CSATPEGTQYF
J: TRBJ1-1; V: TRBV14; D: -; DNA: TGTGCCAGCAGCCAAGTTCATGTGAACACTGAAGCTTTCTTT; CDR3: CASSQVHVNTEAFF